A single T cell receptor beta chain is shown here with its context. Antigen: not known. This CDR3 comprises 15 residues. Germline loops: CDR1 SEHNR, CDR2 FQNEAQ (reference sequence). V was cut by 1 base and J by 2 bases, with 9 bases left in between. The PCR ran on 60 Vbeta and 13 Jbeta primers. Clones were read by immunoSEQ multiplex PCR, and TCRdb kept only the in-frame ones, dropping some. Here the sample spans 180,000 or so clones, about three quarters being singletons. The source of the sample is a study of cytomegalovirus exposure and HLA in healthy donors. In the study overall: In an early release, HLA-typed donors contributed 90 million or so unique TCR sequences.

General study findings and limits: TCR beta sequences reportedly predicted the HLA-A and HLA-B alleles of most subjects accurately. Among immune exposure information, only CMV serostatus was available.

The rearrangement joins TRBV7-9 to TRBJ2-1, with TRBD1 as a possible D gene (6 bases). Sequenced sample: PBMCs. The receptor was isolated from a man aged 45-60 years in good health and CMV-seropositive. This CDR3 is CASSLVGQPYNEQFF. The CDR3 DNA follows: TGTGCCAGCAGCTTAGTCGGACAGCCCTACAATGAGCAGTTCTTC.